This record covers a single T cell receptor beta chain. TCRdb itself ran the RT-PCR reads through MiXCR, one entry per CDR3 protein. The sample has around 700,000 distinct CDR3 sequences, 12% to 15% seen once. Sequenced: memory CD4+ T cells from blood. The TCR sequence derives from a female donor in good health, serving as a healthy control.

The CDR3 sequence is CATTPGLVTGELFF. The CDR3 coding sequence is TGTGCCACCACCCCAGGATTGGTCACCGGGGAGCTGTTTTTT. The chain joins TRBV2 to TRBJ2-2; D not certain. CDR3 size: 14 residues. The ends were cut back, 10 bases at V and 4 bases at J, with 16 bases in the middle. Germline V lookup: CDR1 SNHLY, CDR2 FYNNEI.